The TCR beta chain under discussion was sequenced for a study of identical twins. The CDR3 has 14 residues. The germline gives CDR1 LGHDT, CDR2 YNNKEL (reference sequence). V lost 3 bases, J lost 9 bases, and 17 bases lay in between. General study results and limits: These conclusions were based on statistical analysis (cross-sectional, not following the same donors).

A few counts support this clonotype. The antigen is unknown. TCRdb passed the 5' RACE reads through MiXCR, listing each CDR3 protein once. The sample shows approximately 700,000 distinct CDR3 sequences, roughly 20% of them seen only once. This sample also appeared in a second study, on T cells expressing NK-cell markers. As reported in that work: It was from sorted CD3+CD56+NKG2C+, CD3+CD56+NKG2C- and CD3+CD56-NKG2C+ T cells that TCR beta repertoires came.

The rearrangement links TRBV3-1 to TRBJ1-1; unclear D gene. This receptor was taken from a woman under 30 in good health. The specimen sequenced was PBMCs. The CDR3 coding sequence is TGTGCCAGCAGCCAGAGAGAGGTGGGTTATCAAGCTTTCTTT. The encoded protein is CASSQREVGYQAFF.